This entry lists 32 T cell receptor beta chains sequenced from one sample in a study of blood T cell repertoires in COVID-19. Measured with immunoSEQ multiplex PCR; TCRdb has only the in-frame clones, and not every one. The data contain 150,000 to 200,000 clones, over 75% of them seen just once; the ten biggest clones take up approximately 9.4%. The sequenced sample was peripheral blood. These receptor sequences come from a woman older than 75 with acute or convalescent COVID-19.

This chain links TRBV7-2 with TRBJ2-7, with D possibly TRBD1 on 6 matching bases. The germline CDR1 and CDR2 sequences are SGHTA and FQGNSA. This CDR3 is 16 amino acids long. V lost 2 bases and J 3 bases, leaving 17 bases between the germline ends. CDR3 loop: CASSLWFKDSNYEQYF. In nucleotides, the CDR3 is TGTGCCAGCAGCTTATGGTTTAAGGACAGCAACTACGAGCAGTACTTC.

This chain connects TRBV2 to TRBJ2-5; D is perhaps TRBD1 (6 bases). Looked up from germline, CDR1 is SNHLY and CDR2 is FYNNEI. This CDR3 contains 12 residues. V lost 2 bases and J lost 5, with 6 bases in between. Written as DNA, the CDR3 is TGTGCCAGCAGTGAACAGGGGGAGACCCAGTACTTC. Its translation is CASSEQGETQYF.

V and J are TRBV12-3 or TRBV12-4 and TRBJ2-7; no clear D. The CDR3 extends over 13 amino acids. The V end was cut by 1 base, the J end by 3 bases, with 7 bases between. The CDR3 coding sequence is TGTGCCAGCAGTTTAGGGAGCAACTACGAGCAGTACTTC. Its translation: CASSLGSNYEQYF.

For the CDR3, the DNA is TGTGCCAGCAGTTTGAGGCAGGGGGCGGGTGAGCAGTTCTTC. It yields the protein CASSLRQGAGEQFF. The chain couples TRBV27 to TRBJ2-1, with 8 bases aligning to TRBD1. CDR1 is MNHEY, CDR2 SMNVEV, per germline (reference sequence). The CDR3 sequence is 14 residues long. The V segment lost 3 bases and the J segment 9 bases; nucleotides outside the gene matches: 7.

V usage is TRBV6-4 and J usage is TRBJ2-2, with 11 bases identical to TRBD1. In germline, CDR1 is MRHNA, CDR2 SNTAGT. V trimming: 3 bases; J trimming: 5 bases; junction bases outside the gene matches: 2. This CDR3 is 15 amino acids long. CDR3 DNA: TGTGCCAGCAGTGATGGGACAGGGGGAACCGGGGAGCTGTTTTTT. This codes for CASSDGTGGTGELFF.

The chain recombines TRBV5-1 with TRBJ1-2, with 9 bases identical to TRBD1. The CDR3 sequence is 13 residues long. V lost 2 bases, J lost 7 bases, and 3 bases stayed unmatched. Looked up from germline, CDR1 is SGHRS and CDR2 is YFSETQ. The CDR3 nucleotides read TGCGCCAGCAGCTTCGGGACAGGGTCTGGCTACACCTTC. It specifies CASSFGTGSGYTF. The entire variable domain, with the rest obtained from reference TRBV5-1 and TRBJ1-2, is as follows: KAGVTQTPRYLIKTRGQQVTLSCSPISGHRSVSWYQQTPGQGLQFLFEYFSETQRNKGNFPGRFSGRQFSNSRSEMNVSTLELGDSALYLCASSFGTGSGYTFGSGTRLTVV.

The chain recombines TRBV3-1 (or the pseudogene TRBV3-2) with TRBJ1-3; 10 nucleotides match TRBD1. Trimming removed 4 bases from V and 6 bases from J; junction bases left unmatched: 9. The CDR3 consists of 16 residues. Germline CDR1 and CDR2: LGHDT and YNNKEL (reference sequence). The CDR3 loop reads CASSPSTGGVVNTIYF. CDR3 sequence (DNA): TGTGCCAGCAGCCCTTCGACAGGGGGCGTTGTAAACACCATATATTTT.

V is TRBV29-1 and J is TRBJ1-1, with 9 bases that match TRBD1. The CDR3 runs to 12 residues. Germline loops: CDR1 SQVTM, CDR2 ANQGSEA. J lost 1 base, V lost 7 bases, and 1 base had no gene match. The DNA of the CDR3 is TGCAGCGCGGGACAGGGGAACACTGAAGCTTTCTTT. Protein sequence: CSAGQGNTEAFF.

This rearrangement joins TRBV30 to TRBJ2-5; TRBD1 matches at 7 bases. The germline V gene has CDR1 GTSNPN and CDR2 SVGIG (reference sequence). The CDR3 has 13 amino acids. Trimming at V came to 2 bases and at J to 4 bases, leaving 4 bases not matched to a gene. CDR3 residues: CAWSHNRGETQYF. The CDR3 DNA follows: TGTGCCTGGAGTCATAACAGGGGAGAGACCCAGTACTTC. Complete variable domain (other parts from reference TRBV30 and TRBJ2-5): SQTIHQWPATLVQPVGSPLSLECTVEGTSNPNLYWYRQAAGRGLQLLFYSVGIGQISSEVPQNLSASRPQDRQFILSSKKLLLSDSGFYLCAWSHNRGETQYFGPGTRLLVL.

This clone was counted a few times. This rearrangement joins TRBV7-9 to TRBJ2-7, with TRBD2 identical over 14 bases. CDR1 is SEHNR and CDR2 is FQNEAQ in the germline V gene (reference sequence). This CDR3 spans 14 amino acids. Trimming cost V 5 bases and J 6 bases; bases outside gene matches: 3. Here the CDR3 DNA reads TGTGCCAGCAGCCCCGGGACTAGCGGGAGCGAGCAGTACTTC. This codes for CASSPGTSGSEQYF.

V gene TRBV7-2 combines with J gene TRBJ2-7, with TRBD2 as a possible D gene (6 bases). Trimming cost V 0 bases and J 6 bases, with 15 bases left between them. The CDR3 extends over 15 amino acids. The germline V gene has CDR1 SGHTA and CDR2 FQGNSA. The CDR3 DNA follows: TGTGCCAGCAGCTTAGCGTGGGCAGCCGGGGGCGAGCAGTACTTC. Translated, it gives CASSLAWAAGGEQYF. Combining the CDR3 with reference TRBV7-2 and TRBJ2-7 gives the whole variable domain GAGVSQSPSNKVTEKGKDVELRCDPISGHTALYWYRQSLGQGLEFLIYFQGNSAPDKSGLPSDRFSAERTGGSVSTLTIQRTQQEDSAVYLCASSLAWAAGGEQYFGPGTRLTVT.

The genes are TRBV18 and TRBJ2-1; D gene uncertain. Trimming stripped 1 base from V and 8 bases from J, with 12 bases between. The germline CDR1 and CDR2 sequences are KGHSH and LQKENI. CDR3 length: 14 residues. Here the CDR3 reads CASSPLPRVDEQFF. DNA for the CDR3: TGTGCCAGCTCACCACTCCCTCGGGTCGATGAGCAGTTCTTC.

V and J are TRBV7-3 and TRBJ2-7, with D possibly being TRBD2 (6 bases). V was trimmed by 0 bases and J by 5 bases, leaving 17 bases between them. This CDR3 has 16 amino acids. The germline V gene encodes CDR1 SGHTA and CDR2 FQGTGA. The CDR3 spells CASSLTSGPPGDEQYF. Written as DNA, the CDR3 is TGTGCCAGCAGCTTAACTAGCGGTCCCCCCGGGGACGAGCAGTACTTC.

V gene TRBV29-1 combines with J gene TRBJ2-5; 7 nucleotides match TRBD2. The V gene's germline CDR1 is SQVTM and CDR2 ANQGSEA. V lost 5 bases to trimming and J lost 2 bases; unmatched junction nucleotides: 5. The CDR3 contains 13 residues. The CDR3 is CSVPGGGQETQYF. The DNA for the CDR3 is TGCAGCGTTCCCGGGGGAGGGCAAGAGACCCAGTACTTC.

The chain has TRBV19 and TRBJ2-7; D may be TRBD2 (5 bases). V dropped 6 bases and J dropped 0 bases, with 15 bases sitting between them. Germline V lookup: CDR1 LNHDA, CDR2 SQIVND (reference sequence). This CDR3 region has 15 residues. Written as DNA, the CDR3 is TGTGCCAGTAGACCTACTAGTGCATTCTCCTACGAGCAGTACTTC. This gives the protein CASRPTSAFSYEQYF.

This clone was observed a single time. V gene TRBV12-3 or TRBV12-4 combines with J gene TRBJ1-2; D is uncertain. This CDR3 region has 12 residues. The ends were cut back, 8 bases at V and 11 bases at J, with 18 bases in the middle. CDR3 amino acids: CASSGLEQRYTF. The CDR3 nucleotides are TGTGCCAGCTCCGGCCTGGAACAGCGGTACACCTTC.

The V and J genes are TRBV6-6 and TRBJ2-7; 9 bases are shared with TRBD1. Germline V gene data show CDR1 as MNHNY and CDR2 as SVGAGI (reference sequence). V was pared by 4 bases and J by 5 bases, with 9 bases of the junction left unmatched. The CDR3 covers 15 residues. CDR3 residues: CASSLPRDRVHEQYF. DNA of the CDR3: TGTGCCAGCAGTTTACCCCGGGACAGGGTCCACGAGCAGTACTTC.

The gene calls are TRBV29-1 and TRBJ2-5; the D gene is possibly TRBD1 (6 bases). Germline CDR1 SQVTM, CDR2 ANQGSEA. This CDR3 comprises 14 residues. Trimming shortened V by 4 bases and J by 6 bases, and 18 bases separated the two germline ends. CDR3 coding DNA: TGCAGCGTTGTCCGGACAGTCCTACTAAAGACCCAGTACTTC. Translation gives CSVVRTVLLKTQYF. The full variable domain, rest sourced from reference TRBV29-1 and TRBJ2-5, is SAVISQKPSRDICQRGTSLTIQCQVDSQVTMMFWYRQQPGQSLTLIATANQGSEATYESGFVIDKFPISRPNLTFSTLTVSNMSPEDSSIYLCSVVRTVLLKTQYFGPGTRLLVL.

The genes are TRBV6-5 and TRBJ1-1, with D tentatively TRBD1 (6 bases). Germline lookup yields CDR1 MNHEY and CDR2 SVGAGI. This CDR3 region has 13 residues. V was pared by 6 bases and J by 10 bases, with 18 bases between. CDR3 region: CASSPQQGIGAFF. The DNA for the CDR3 is TGTGCCAGCAGCCCACAACAGGGAATTGGAGCTTTCTTT.

The chain recombines TRBV2 with TRBJ1-6; D might be TRBD1 (5 bases). With 5 bases removed from V and 2 bases from J, the gap between germline ends came to 7 bases. In germline, CDR1 is SNHLY, CDR2 FYNNEI. This CDR3 has 14 amino acids. The CDR3 region has the DNA TGTGCCAGCAGTAGCAGGGCCTATAATTCACCCCTCCACTTT. This translates into CASSSRAYNSPLHF.

V is TRBV4-2 and J is TRBJ1-2; possible D gene TRBD1, 5 bases. Deletions cut 2 bases from V and 4 bases from J, with 20 bases between. The CDR3 has 17 residues. Per the germline V gene, CDR1 is LGHNA and CDR2 is YNFKEQ. CDR3 loop: CASSQLTFTPDSYGYTF. The CDR3 DNA reads TGTGCCAGCAGCCAACTAACCTTCACCCCTGACAGCTATGGCTACACCTTC.

The chain recombines TRBV9 with TRBJ1-1; D is unresolved. Germline assignment: CDR1 SGDLS and CDR2 YYNGEE. The CDR3 has 13 residues. Trimming cost V 3 bases and J 0 bases, with 6 bases left between them. The CDR3 spells CASSAHMNTEAFF. CDR3 nucleotide sequence: TGTGCCAGCAGCGCCCACATGAACACTGAAGCTTTCTTT.

This clone has a handful of counts. The genes are TRBV7-2 and TRBJ1-3, with a weak D call TRBD1 (5 bases). This CDR3 has 16 amino acids. CDR1 SGHTA and CDR2 FQGNSA come from the germline V gene. V was clipped by 4 bases and J by 2 bases, with 15 bases between them. In nucleotides, the CDR3 is TGTGCCAGCAGCTCCTCGCCGGGGGGAACTGGAAACACCATATATTTT. This encodes CASSSSPGGTGNTIYF.

This clone occurred a few times. V and J are TRBV5-1 and TRBJ1-1, with 7 positions matching TRBD1. The V gene end was trimmed by 1 base and the J gene end by 1 base; junction bases not matched to a gene: 4. Germline V gene lookup returns CDR1 SGHRS and CDR2 YFSETQ. The length of the CDR3 is 15 residues. In nucleotides, the CDR3 is TGCGCCAGCAGCTTGTCCGGGACAGCGAACACTGAAGCTTTCTTT. Amino acids: CASSLSGTANTEAFF.

The rearrangement uses TRBV7-2 and TRBJ2-2, with 8 positions matching TRBD2. With 0 bases clipped from V and 7 bases from J, the junction kept 7 bases outside the gene matches. Germline loops: CDR1 SGHTA, CDR2 FQGNSA. The CDR3 sequence is 16 residues long. DNA of the CDR3: TGTGCCAGCAGCTTAGCCGCGGGGGGTCAGGGCGGGGAGCTGTTTTTT. It encodes CASSLAAGGQGGELFF.

The chain uses TRBV5-1 and TRBJ1-1; TRBD1 agrees at 12 bases. The length of the CDR3 is 17 residues. Germline trimming cut 4 bases from V and 0 bases from J; bases unmatched to any gene: 7. Germline CDR1 SGHRS, CDR2 YFSETQ. CDR3 region: CASSNPGTGGLNTEAFF. For the CDR3, the DNA is TGCGCCAGCAGCAATCCGGGGACAGGGGGCTTGAACACTGAAGCTTTCTTT. Full variable domain (rest looked up from reference TRBV5-1 and TRBJ1-1): KAGVTQTPRYLIKTRGQQVTLSCSPISGHRSVSWYQQTPGQGLQFLFEYFSETQRNKGNFPGRFSGRQFSNSRSEMNVSTLELGDSALYLCASSNPGTGGLNTEAFFGQGTRLTVV.

The chain has TRBV9 and TRBJ1-6; no firm D call. CDR1 SGDLS and CDR2 YYNGEE come from the germline V gene. Trimming stripped 2 bases from V and 3 bases from J, with 6 bases between. This CDR3 has 14 amino acids. The CDR3 reads CASSVGSYNSPLHF. CDR3 nucleotides: TGTGCCAGCAGCGTTGGCAGCTATAATTCACCCCTCCACTTT. Using reference TRBV9 and TRBJ1-6 for the parts outside the CDR3, the full variable domain is DSGVTQTPKHLITATGQRVTLRCSPRSGDLSVYWYQQSLDQGLQFLIQYYNGEERAKGNILERFSAQQFPDLHSELNLSSLELGDSALYFCASSVGSYNSPLHFGNGTRLTVT.

This rearrangement joins TRBV11-3 to TRBJ2-1; D may be TRBD1 (6 bases). CDR1 is SGHNT and CDR2 is YENEEA in the germline V gene. CDR3 size: 13 residues. The V gene lost 2 bases and the J gene lost 8 bases, with 10 bases spanning the gap. Here the CDR3 DNA reads TGTGCCAGCAGCTTAAACAGGGTAGATGAGCAGTTCTTC. Encoded protein: CASSLNRVDEQFF.

The rearrangement uses TRBV5-1 and TRBJ2-1, with D perhaps matching TRBD2 (6 bases). Trimming took off 0 bases at V and 10 bases at J, with 20 bases between the two ends. The CDR3 spans 16 residues. Germline CDR1 is SGHRS and CDR2 is YFSETQ. CDR3 bases: TGCGCCAGCAGCTTGGGGCTCCTAGGGAGGCCTCGGGAGCAGTTCTTC. Translated: CASSLGLLGRPREQFF.

J is TRBJ1-1 and V is TRBV7-3; 9 positions agree with TRBD1. Unmatched junction bases numbered 15, after V lost 5 bases and J lost 11 bases. The germline CDR1 and CDR2 sequences are SGHTA and FQGTGA. The CDR3 is made up of 15 amino acids. The DNA of the CDR3 is TGTGCCAGCAGCCAAGTAGCCACAGGGGGCGGGTCGGCTTTCTTT. Translated, it gives CASSQVATGGGSAFF. The variable domain in full, completed from reference TRBV7-3 and TRBJ1-1, reads GAGVSQTPSNKVTEKGKYVELRCDPISGHTALYWYRQSLGQGPEFLIYFQGTGAADDSGLPNDRFFAVRPEGSVSTLKIQRTERGDSAVYLCASSQVATGGGSAFFGQGTRLTVV.

The V and J genes are TRBV10-3 and TRBJ2-2; 14 bases align to TRBD2. Germline-derived CDR1 and CDR2 are ENHRY and SYGVKD. The CDR3 length is 18 residues. With 1 base clipped from V and 5 bases from J, the junction kept 6 bases outside the gene matches. The CDR3 sequence: CAISEWTSGGKRTGELFF. DNA of the CDR3: TGTGCCATCAGTGAGTGGACTAGCGGGGGGAAGAGGACCGGGGAGCTGTTTTTT.

This clone has only a few counts. The rearrangement uses TRBV6-2 or TRBV6-3 and TRBJ2-3, with a weak D call TRBD2 (5 bases). Germline CDR1 reads MNHEY; CDR2 reads SVGEGT. The CDR3 runs to 15 residues. V lost 5 bases to trimming and J lost 4 bases, with 16 bases between them. The CDR3 loop reads CASSPSSSLADTQYF. CDR3 nucleotides: TGTGCCAGCAGTCCCTCATCTAGCCTCGCAGATACGCAGTATTTT.